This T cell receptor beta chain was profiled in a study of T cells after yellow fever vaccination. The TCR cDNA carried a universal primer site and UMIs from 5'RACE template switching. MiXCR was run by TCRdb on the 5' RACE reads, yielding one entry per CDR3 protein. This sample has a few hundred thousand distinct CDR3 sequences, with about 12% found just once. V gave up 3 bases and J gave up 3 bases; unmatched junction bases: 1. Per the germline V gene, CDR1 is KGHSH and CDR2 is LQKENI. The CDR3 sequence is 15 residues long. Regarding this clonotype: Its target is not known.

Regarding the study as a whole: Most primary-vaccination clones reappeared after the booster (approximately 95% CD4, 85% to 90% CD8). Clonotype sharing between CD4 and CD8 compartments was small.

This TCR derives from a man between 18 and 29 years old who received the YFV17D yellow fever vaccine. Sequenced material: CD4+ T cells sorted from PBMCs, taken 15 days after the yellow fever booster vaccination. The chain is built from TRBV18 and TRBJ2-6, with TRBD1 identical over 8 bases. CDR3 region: CASSPDRGGANVLTF. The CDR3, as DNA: TGTGCCAGCTCACCTGACAGGGGTGGGGCCAACGTCCTGACTTTC.